These 32 T cell receptor beta chains were all obtained from the same sample, sequenced in a study of blood T cell repertoires in COVID-19 (dated by TCRdb to about 2020). The method behind the library was the immunoSEQ multiplex PCR assay. Sourced from immuneACCESS, this table was stored by TCRdb with only in-frame sequences that have V and J called. A share of the clones is absent; for the studies checked, an unresolved V gene accounts for under half, and the remainder has no known explanation. Counted in this sample were fewer than 350,000 clones; roughly 90% of them appeared once. Clones ranked in the top ten supply almost 9.5% of the sample. Sequencing input: peripheral blood. The receptors come from a man aged 18 to 30 with active or convalescent COVID-19.

This sequence joins TRBV11-2 and TRBJ2-7; D not resolved. V gave up 5 bases and J gave up 5 bases, with 22 bases separating them. The CDR3 sequence is 16 residues long. Germline lookup yields CDR1 SGHAT and CDR2 FQNNGV. The DNA for the CDR3 is TGTGCCAGCAGCCCCCATCTGGCGGCCCGTTTGAACGAGCAGTACTTC. Amino acids: CASSPHLAARLNEQYF.

This clone has more than one count but fewer than ten. J is TRBJ2-5 and V is TRBV12-3 or TRBV12-4; D not certain. CDR3 length: 11 residues. With 6 bases removed from V and 4 bases from J, the gap between germline ends came to 6 bases. CDR3 residues: CASRVLETQYF. The CDR3 DNA sequence: TGTGCCAGCAGGGTACTAGAGACCCAGTACTTC.

The chain recombines TRBV6-6 with TRBJ1-6; D ambiguous. This CDR3 is built from 14 residues. The V gene lost 6 bases and the J gene lost 7 bases, with 13 bases spanning the gap. Germline V gene lookup returns CDR1 MNHNY and CDR2 SVGAGI (reference sequence). The CDR3 sequence is CASRVRGNNSPLHF. The CDR3 nucleotides are TGTGCCAGCAGGGTCCGGGGTAACAATTCACCCCTCCACTTT.

The chain is built from TRBV5-8 and TRBJ2-3; tentative D call: TRBD2 (6 bases). The V gene's germline CDR1 is SGHTS and CDR2 YDEGEE. This CDR3 region has 15 residues. The V end lost 0 bases, the J end lost 0 bases, and 8 bases lay between the germline ends. The CDR3 nucleotides read TGTGCCAGCAGCTTGGTCGGGAGTAGCACAGATACGCAGTATTTT. Amino acids: CASSLVGSSTDTQYF.

The V gene is TRBV6-6, the J gene TRBJ1-2; possible D gene TRBD1, 5 bases. V was cut by 2 bases and J by 9 bases, with 13 bases left in between. The CDR3 is made up of 13 amino acids. The germline CDR1 and CDR2 sequences are MNHNY and SVGAGI (reference sequence). Here the CDR3 DNA reads TGTGCCAGCAGTTACAACCGGGGGGGGAGCTACACCTTC. Protein product: CASSYNRGGSYTF.

The chain joins TRBV14 to TRBJ2-1, with D perhaps matching TRBD1 (7 bases). CDR1 SGHDN and CDR2 FVKESK come from the germline V gene. V was trimmed by 4 bases and J by 1 base, leaving 11 bases between them. The CDR3 totals 15 residues. CDR3 sequence reads: CASSRRDRSYNEQFF. The DNA of the CDR3 is TGTGCCAGCAGCCGGAGGGACAGATCCTACAATGAGCAGTTCTTC.

This clone occurred once. The V gene is TRBV5-1, the J gene TRBJ2-1, with 8 positions matching TRBD1. The CDR3 contains 15 residues. Germline-derived CDR1 and CDR2 are SGHRS and YFSETQ. V was pared by 2 bases and J by 1 base, with 2 bases of the junction left unmatched. CDR3 in amino acids: CASSFDRGSYNEQFF. The DNA for the CDR3 is TGCGCCAGCAGCTTCGACAGGGGATCCTACAATGAGCAGTTCTTC.

The chain is built from TRBV6-5 and TRBJ2-7; 8 nucleotides line up with TRBD1. Germline V gene lookup returns CDR1 MNHEY and CDR2 SVGAGI. V lost 6 bases to trimming and J lost 6 bases; unmatched junction nucleotides: 4. The CDR3 runs 12 residues. The CDR3 loop is CASRGQGLEQYF. In DNA, the CDR3 is TGTGCCAGCAGAGGACAGGGTCTCGAGCAGTACTTC.

The chain uses TRBV2 and TRBJ1-4, with D possibly matching TRBD1 (6 bases). CDR3 size: 15 residues. The germline CDR1 and CDR2 sequences are SNHLY and FYNNEI. V lost 2 bases and J lost 8, with 15 bases in between. The DNA of the CDR3 is TGTGCCAGCAGTGAATTGGGGGGGCAGGTGGAAAAACTGTTTTTT. Its protein is CASSELGGQVEKLFF.

This sequence joins TRBV24-1 and TRBJ2-2; possible D gene TRBD2, 5 bases. The CDR3 runs to 13 residues. V was trimmed by 6 bases and J by 5 bases, leaving 9 bases between them. CDR1 is KGHDR and CDR2 is SFDVKD in the germline V gene. CDR3 amino acids: CATSSRGTGELFF. CDR3 DNA sequence: TGTGCCACCAGTTCCCGGGGTACCGGGGAGCTGTTTTTT.

V usage is TRBV19 and J usage is TRBJ1-1; 8 bases align to TRBD1. CDR1 is LNHDA and CDR2 is SQIVND in the germline V gene (reference sequence). This CDR3 has 15 amino acids. J gave up 2 bases and V 7 bases, and 9 bases lay outside the gene matches. The CDR3 DNA follows: TGTGCCAGTAAGGGGGACAGGCCGATCAACACTGAAGCTTTCTTT. Protein product: CASKGDRPINTEAFF.

This chain connects TRBV7-8 to TRBJ1-5; D is unresolved. The CDR3 is made up of 14 amino acids. Germline assignment: CDR1 SGHVS and CDR2 FQNEAQ. V lost 2 bases to trimming and J lost 4 bases, with 9 bases between them. CDR3 loop: CASSLIQTNQPQHF. The CDR3 coding sequence is TGTGCCAGCAGCTTAATCCAGACTAATCAGCCCCAGCATTTT.

The rearrangement uses TRBV6-5 and TRBJ2-6; perhaps TRBD1 as D (6 bases). Per the germline V gene, CDR1 is MNHEY and CDR2 is SVGAGI. V lost 6 bases and J 2 bases, leaving 11 bases between the germline ends. The CDR3 covers 15 residues. The CDR3 region has the DNA TGTGCCAGCAGGGAGCCAGGGGCTGGGGCCAACGTCCTGACTTTC. It codes for CASREPGAGANVLTF.

The chain has TRBV29-1 and TRBJ2-7, with 9 bases lining up with TRBD1. CDR1 and CDR2 (germline): SQVTM, ANQGSEA. The V and J ends lost 5 bases and 2 bases, in that order; junction bases with no gene match: 1. The length of the CDR3 is 12 residues. CDR3 loop: CSVRQGAYEQYF. DNA for the CDR3: TGCAGCGTTCGACAGGGGGCCTACGAGCAGTACTTC.

The gene calls are TRBV18 and TRBJ1-3, with D maybe TRBD1 (5 bases). V was shortened by 5 bases and J by 0 bases, with 20 bases between the two germline ends. The germline gives CDR1 KGHSH, CDR2 LQKENI. The CDR3 totals 18 residues. CDR3 loop: CASSNVRGDEGSGNTIYF. The CDR3 DNA follows: TGTGCCAGCTCAAACGTCCGGGGGGATGAGGGCTCTGGAAACACCATATATTTT.

V and J are TRBV6-2 or TRBV6-3 and TRBJ1-6; D uncertain. Germline V CDR1 and CDR2: MNHEY, SVGEGT. The CDR3 sequence is 16 residues long. The ends were cut back, 3 bases at V and 2 bases at J, with 11 bases in the middle. The CDR3 sequence: CASSYLPTTYNSPLHF. DNA of the CDR3: TGTGCCAGCAGTTATCTCCCGACAACCTATAATTCACCCCTCCACTTT.

J is TRBJ1-2 and V is TRBV7-9, with 10 bases lining up with TRBD1. V trimming: 1 base; J trimming: 4 bases; junction bases outside the gene matches: 9. The CDR3 has 17 residues. CDR1 is SEHNR and CDR2 is FQNEAQ in the germline V gene (reference sequence). CDR3 nucleotide sequence: TGTGCCAGCAGCTTAGACTTTCACGGACAGGGGGGCTATGGCTACACCTTC. Amino acids: CASSLDFHGQGGYGYTF. Full variable domain (missing parts from reference TRBV7-9 and TRBJ1-2): DTGVSQNPRHKITKRGQNVTFRCDPISEHNRLYWYRQTLGQGPEFLTYFQNEAQLEKSRLLSDRFSAERPKGSFSTLEIQRTEQGDSAMYLCASSLDFHGQGGYGYTFGSGTRLTVV.

In its sample, this clone was seen a few times. The V and J genes are TRBV7-6 and TRBJ1-1; D uncertain. This CDR3 has 14 amino acids. The germline V gene encodes CDR1 SGHVS and CDR2 FNYEAQ. V was trimmed by 1 base and J by 1 base, leaving 7 bases between them. CDR3 sequence (DNA): TGTGCCAGCAGCTTAGGAGGGCCGAACACTGAAGCTTTCTTT. It is translated as CASSLGGPNTEAFF.

The table lists this clone with many counts. The V call is TRBV6-7, the J call TRBJ2-1, with D perhaps matching TRBD2 (6 bases). TRBV6-7 is classed as an ORF, of uncertain function. CDR3 length equals 16 residues. V was clipped by 0 bases and J by 1 base, with 10 bases between them. CDR3 DNA sequence: TGTGCCAGCAGTTACTCGGCGGGGCAGTCCTACAATGAGCAGTTCTTC. Translation gives CASSYSAGQSYNEQFF.

The rearrangement uses TRBV9 and TRBJ1-1; 10 bases match TRBD1. Germline V gene lookup returns CDR1 SGDLS and CDR2 YYNGEE. The V segment lost 1 base and the J segment 3 bases; nucleotides outside the gene matches: 3. This CDR3 is built from 15 residues. CDR3 region: CASSVSGTGDTEAFF. Written as DNA, the CDR3 is TGTGCCAGCAGCGTAAGTGGGACAGGGGACACTGAAGCTTTCTTT.

The chain is built from TRBV2 and TRBJ2-1; 7 bases match TRBD2. Germline V gene sequence: CDR1 SNHLY, CDR2 FYNNEI. The ends lost 6 bases at V and 7 bases at J; junction bases unmatched: 9. This CDR3 is built from 14 residues. The CDR3, as DNA: TGTGCCAGCAGGAGGAGTCTAGCGGCAAATGAGCAGTTCTTC. It encodes CASRRSLAANEQFF.

The chain carries TRBV7-9 and TRBJ1-5; the D gene is possibly TRBD1 (6 bases). This CDR3 is built from 12 residues. Germline loops: CDR1 SEHNR, CDR2 FQNEAQ (reference sequence). V lost 0 bases and J lost 10, with 7 bases in between. This CDR3 is CASSLAGGPQHF. The CDR3 nucleotides are TGTGCCAGCAGCTTAGCAGGGGGACCCCAGCATTTT.

The rearrangement links TRBV20-1 to TRBJ1-3; TRBD1 might be the D (6 bases). The V gene lost 6 bases and the J gene lost 0 bases, with 15 bases spanning the gap. The length of the CDR3 is 15 residues. Germline assignment: CDR1 DFQATT and CDR2 SNEGSKA (reference sequence). The CDR3 region has the DNA TGCAGTGCCAGTTCCACAGGGTTCTCTGGAAACACCATATATTTT. Protein product: CSASSTGFSGNTIYF.

V gene TRBV23-1 combines with J gene TRBJ1-2, with 9 bases lining up with TRBD1. TRBV23-1 is treated as an ORF (open reading frame) with a function not yet certain. This CDR3 has 18 amino acids. With 0 bases clipped from V and 4 bases from J, the junction kept 12 bases outside the gene matches. The CDR3, as DNA: TGCGCCAGCAGTCAATCGGGTAAGCCGGGACAGGGAATCTATGGCTACACCTTC. Residues: CASSQSGKPGQGIYGYTF.

The chain links TRBV10-3 to TRBJ2-3; D remains ambiguous. In germline, CDR1 is ENHRY, CDR2 SYGVKD. The CDR3 spans 14 residues. Trimming removed 7 bases at V and 0 bases at J, with 11 bases between. For the CDR3, the DNA is TGTGCCATCAAACTCGAAACCAGCACAGATACGCAGTATTTT. Protein: CAIKLETSTDTQYF.

The rearrangement links TRBV27 to TRBJ1-2; D is unresolved. This CDR3 contains 13 residues. With 0 bases removed from V and 4 bases from J, the gap between germline ends came to 6 bases. Germline V gene lookup returns CDR1 MNHEY and CDR2 SMNVEV (reference sequence). CDR3 sequence (DNA): TGTGCCAGCAGTTTATCCCAGGCCTATGGCTACACCTTC. Protein product: CASSLSQAYGYTF.

The gene calls are TRBV25-1 and TRBJ1-3, with D possibly matching TRBD1 (6 bases). CDR3 length: 17 amino acids. The germline gives CDR1 MGHDK, CDR2 SYGVNS. Trimming took 4 bases from V and 0 from J, leaving 16 bases between them. The CDR3 reads CASSAYGQSPSGNTIYF. The CDR3 nucleotides are TGTGCCAGCAGTGCTTACGGACAGTCCCCCTCTGGAAACACCATATATTTT.

This clone was seen only a few times. The V call is TRBV5-6, the J call TRBJ1-2; D is ambiguous. Germline lookup yields CDR1 SGHDT and CDR2 YYEEEE. V shed 4 bases and J shed 11 bases, with 18 bases lying between them. The CDR3 consists of 13 residues. The CDR3 is CASSHNPTSGYTF. CDR3 sequence (DNA): TGTGCCAGCAGCCACAATCCGACGAGCGGATACACCTTC.

The chain carries TRBV10-3 and TRBJ2-7, with TRBD2 identical over 7 bases. After removal of 8 bases from V and 0 bases from J, the junction contained 7 bases not matched to a gene. CDR3 length equals 14 residues. Germline V gene sequence: CDR1 ENHRY, CDR2 SYGVKD. CDR3 residues: CAIGGAGTSYEQYF. The CDR3, as DNA: TGTGCCATCGGAGGAGCGGGGACCTCCTACGAGCAGTACTTC.

This clone was counted once. The chain carries TRBV7-6 and TRBJ2-1; D possibly corresponds to TRBD2 (7 bases). This CDR3 spans 16 amino acids. The V and J ends lost 1 base and 7 bases respectively, with 17 bases between them. Germline V CDR1 and CDR2: SGHVS, FNYEAQ. CDR3 sequence: CASSLVGGGAGNEQFF. The CDR3 coding sequence is TGTGCCAGCAGCTTAGTAGGTGGGGGGGCCGGGAATGAGCAGTTCTTC.

The genes are TRBV11-3 and TRBJ2-3; D is uncertain. The germline V gene has CDR1 SGHNT and CDR2 YENEEA. Trimming took 3 bases from V and 4 from J, leaving 5 bases between them. The CDR3 covers 12 residues. The CDR3 is CASSFSSDTQYF. The CDR3 DNA sequence: TGTGCCAGCAGCTTCTCTTCAGATACGCAGTATTTT.

This clone appeared a few times. The chain couples TRBV27 to TRBJ2-2; 8 positions agree with TRBD2. The J segment lost 2 bases and the V segment lost 5 bases, leaving 7 bases of the junction unmatched. The CDR3 loop spans 16 amino acids. The germline gives CDR1 MNHEY, CDR2 SMNVEV (reference sequence). In DNA form, the CDR3 reads TGTGCCAGCAGTCAACGCGCGGGGGGTAACACCGGGGAGCTGTTTTTT. This codes for CASSQRAGGNTGELFF.